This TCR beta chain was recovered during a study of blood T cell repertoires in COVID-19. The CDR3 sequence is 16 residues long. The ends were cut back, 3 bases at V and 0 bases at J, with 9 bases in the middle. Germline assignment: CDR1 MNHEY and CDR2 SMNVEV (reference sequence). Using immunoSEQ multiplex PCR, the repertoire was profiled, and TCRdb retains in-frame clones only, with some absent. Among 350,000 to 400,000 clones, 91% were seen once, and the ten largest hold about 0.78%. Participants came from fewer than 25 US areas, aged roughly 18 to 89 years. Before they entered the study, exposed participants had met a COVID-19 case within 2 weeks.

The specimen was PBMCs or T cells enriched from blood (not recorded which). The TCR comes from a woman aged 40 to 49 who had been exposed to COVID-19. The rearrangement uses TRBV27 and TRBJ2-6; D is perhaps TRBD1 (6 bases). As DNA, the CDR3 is TGTGCCAGCAGTTTCGTCAGGGGCTCTGGGGCCAACGTCCTGACTTTC. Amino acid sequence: CASSFVRGSGANVLTF. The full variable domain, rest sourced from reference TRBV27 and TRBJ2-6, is EAQVTQNPRYLITVTGKKLTVTCSQNMNHEYMSWYRQDPGLGLRQIYYSMNVEVTDKGDVPEGYKVSRKEKRNFPLILESPSPNQTSLYFCASSFVRGSGANVLTFGAGSRLTVL.